What follows is one T cell receptor (beta chain) and its context. Antigen: not known. Germline-derived CDR1 and CDR2 are GTSNPN and SVGIG (reference sequence). The CDR3 spans 13 residues. The trim removed 4 bases at V and 4 bases at J, leaving 5 bases unmatched. TCR beta cDNA libraries included unique molecular identifiers. Using its own MiXCR run on the PCR reads, TCRdb lists one record per CDR3 protein. Among under 200,000 distinct CDR3 sequences listed, 35% to 40% were seen once. This entry belongs to a study of post-analysis software for immune sequencing data. Points from the study as a whole: TRBV segments more frequent in patients than in controls numbered five and included TRBV5-6, TRBV5-1 and TRBV20-1.

The source was blood, collected after autologous hematopoietic stem cell transplantation. The chain couples TRBV30 to TRBJ2-5, with 8 bases identical to TRBD1. This TCR came from a girl aged 10 to 17 with multiple sclerosis. The CDR3 loop is CAWIPQGGETQYF. In DNA form, the CDR3 reads TGTGCCTGGATCCCACAGGGGGGAGAGACCCAGTACTTC.